A selection of T cell receptor beta chains follows, all from one sample in a study of cytomegalovirus exposure and HLA in healthy donors. Measured with immunoSEQ multiplex PCR; TCRdb has only the in-frame clones, and not every one. Altogether 90,000 to 120,000 clones are present, 70% to 80% being singletons, with the ten largest covering over 5%. The sequencing sample was made of PBMCs. These receptors were obtained from a female donor in good health and CMV-seropositive. Both conserved end residues are part of each CDR3. A D gene is named only where the DNA matches it firmly. For some rows the clone size is stated as once, few or many, or as a class when expanded; others skip it.

cdr3_length	clone_size	j_call	v_call	d_call	cdr3_nt	cdr3_aa
14	-	TRBJ1-4	TRBV28	-	TGTGCCAGCAGTTTAACGGCAACTAATGAAAAACTGTTTTTT	CASSLTATNEKLFF
16	-	TRBJ2-5	TRBV5-4	TRBD2	TGTGCCAGCAGCTGGGGACTAGCGGGGGGTGAGGAGACCCAGTACTTC	CASSWGLAGGEETQYF
14	-	TRBJ2-5	TRBV2	TRBD2	TGTGCCAGCAGCGATGTGCCGCGGGGGTGGACCCAGTACTTC	CASSDVPRGWTQYF
15	few	TRBJ2-3	TRBV29-1	TRBD1	TGCAGCGTTCAGAAGGGACAGGGTCCCACAGATACGCAGTATTTT	CSVQKGQGPTDTQYF
11	-	TRBJ2-7	TRBV27	-	TGTGCCAGCAGTGCGATCTACGAGCAGTACTTC	CASSAIYEQYF
13	-	TRBJ1-1	TRBV7-3	-	TGTGCCAGCAGCTCGACAGTGAACACTGAAGCTTTCTTT	CASSSTVNTEAFF
13	once	TRBJ2-7	TRBV30	-	TGTGCCTGGAAATCTCAGGGGAAATACGAGCAGTACTTC	CAWKSQGKYEQYF
15	-	TRBJ1-5	TRBV2	TRBD1	TGTGCCAGCAGAGTTGACAGGGCCAACAATCAGCCCCAGCATTTT	CASRVDRANNQPQHF
17	-	TRBJ1-6	TRBV14	-	TGTGCCAGCAGCCAAGAAACAGGGAGAGGCCATAATTCACCCCTCCACTTT	CASSQETGRGHNSPLHF
11	-	TRBJ2-5	TRBV20-1	-	TGCAGTGTCCCGGGTGGAGAGACCCAGTACTTC	CSVPGGETQYF
18	once	TRBJ2-1	TRBV14	TRBD2	TGTGCCAGCAGTCGACTAGCGGGAGCGGCTTCTTTTGGCAATGAGCAGTTCTTC	CASSRLAGAASFGNEQFF
13	-	TRBJ1-2	TRBV6-1	-	TGTGCCAGCAGCGAGGGATCCCTCTATGGCTACACCTTC	CASSEGSLYGYTF
12	once	TRBJ2-3	TRBV28	-	TGTGCCAGCAGTTTAAAAGCGGATACGCAGTATTTT	CASSLKADTQYF
15	-	TRBJ2-2	TRBV28	TRBD1	TGTGCCAGCAGTTTAGACAGGGTATTATCCCGGGAGCTGTTTTTT	CASSLDRVLSRELFF
15	-	TRBJ2-1	TRBV7-9	TRBD2	TGTGCCAGCAGCCTACTAGCGGGGGCCGGCCACCAGCAGTTCTTC	CASSLLAGAGHQQFF
19	-	TRBJ2-6	TRBV27	-	TGTGCCAGCAGCCAGCGGGTCATCCCTTGGAGCTCTGGGGCCAACGTCCTGACTTTC	CASSQRVIPWSSGANVLTF
14	-	TRBJ1-1	TRBV21-1	-	TGTGCCAGCAGCATGGACAGCCTTAACACTGAAGCTTTCTTT	CASSMDSLNTEAFF
13	-	TRBJ1-1	TRBV7-3	-	TGTGCCAGCAGCTTATCGGTGAACACTGAAGCTTTCTTT	CASSLSVNTEAFF
15	few	TRBJ2-5	TRBV27	-	TGTGCCAGCAGTTTTGGGTCAGGGTTTAAGCAGACCCAGTACTTC	CASSFGSGFKQTQYF
14	-	TRBJ1-2	TRBV19	-	TGTGCCAGTAGTAGGGGCGAACAGGGTGATGGCTACACCTTC	CASSRGEQGDGYTF
15	-	TRBJ2-5	TRBV7-9	-	TGTGCCAGCAAACTGTCTGACAGAATCCAAGAGACCCAGTACTTC	CASKLSDRIQETQYF
15	-	TRBJ1-4	TRBV18	-	TGTGCCAGCTCCAACCCAACGGGGGATAATGAAAAACTGTTTTTT	CASSNPTGDNEKLFF
20	-	TRBJ2-1	TRBV5-1	TRBD2	TGCGCCAGCAGCCCAAGGACTAGCCTCTGGCTTTCTAACTCCTACAATGAGCAGTTCTTC	CASSPRTSLWLSNSYNEQFF
13	-	TRBJ1-1	TRBV19	-	TGTGCCAGTAGTACCGTCGGGGGCACTGAAGCTTTCTTT	CASSTVGGTEAFF
13	-	TRBJ1-1	TRBV29-1	TRBD1	TGCAGCGTTACGGGACAGATGAACACTGAAGCTTTCTTT	CSVTGQMNTEAFF
15	-	TRBJ1-3	TRBV4-3	-	TGCGCCAGCAGCCAAGATTCGAGTTTTGGAAACACCATATATTTT	CASSQDSSFGNTIYF
14	-	TRBJ1-3	TRBV6-5	TRBD1	TGTGCCAGCATCCCAGGGGGCTCTGGGAACACCATATATTTT	CASIPGGSGNTIYF
15	-	TRBJ2-7	TRBV27	TRBD2	TGTGCCAGCAGTCGAAGCGGGAGGGACGCCTACGAGCAGTACTTC	CASSRSGRDAYEQYF
14	-	TRBJ2-7	TRBV2	TRBD2	TGTGCCACCCTAGCGGGAGGGCATATCTACGAGCAGTACTTC	CATLAGGHIYEQYF
14	-	TRBJ2-7	TRBV5-1	TRBD1	TGCGCCAGCAGCTTGGCGGGACAGAAATACGAGCAGTACTTC	CASSLAGQKYEQYF
15	few	TRBJ2-2	TRBV11-2	TRBD1	TGTGCCAGCAGCCGCAGACAGGGTGACACCGGGGAGCTGTTTTTT	CASSRRQGDTGELFF
15	-	TRBJ1-4	TRBV6-6	TRBD1	TGTGCCAGCAGTTACGGCGACAGGGGAGGTGAAAAACTGTTTTTT	CASSYGDRGGEKLFF
15	-	TRBJ2-1	TRBV5-1	TRBD2	TGCGCCAGCAGCTTGGACGGCGGGGGGCTCAATGAGCAGTTCTTC	CASSLDGGGLNEQFF
13	-	TRBJ1-6	TRBV30	TRBD1	TGTGCCTGGAACGGACAGGGAAACTCACCCCTCCACTTT	CAWNGQGNSPLHF
13	-	TRBJ1-6	TRBV6-6	TRBD1	TGTGCCAGCACGACAGGGGGCGGTTCACCCCTCCACTTT	CASTTGGGSPLHF
15	-	TRBJ2-2	TRBV19	-	TGTGCCAGTAGTCAGGCGGGGCAAGTCACCGGGGAGCTGTTTTTT	CASSQAGQVTGELFF
15	once	TRBJ2-5	TRBV27	-	TGTGCCAGCAGGCCTCACACCTTGTACCAAGAGACCCAGTACTTC	CASRPHTLYQETQYF
15	once	TRBJ1-1	TRBV6-5	-	TGTGCCAGCAGTTACATTGGGAGTGGTAACACTGAAGCCTTCTTT	CASSYIGSGNTEAFF
14	-	TRBJ2-1	TRBV2	TRBD2	TGTGCCACGAGCCAGGCTAGCGGGTACAATGAGCAGTTCTTC	CATSQASGYNEQFF
15	-	TRBJ2-6	TRBV11-3	-	TGTGCCAGCAGTTCGGGGGTTACTGGGGCCAACGTCCTGACTTTC	CASSSGVTGANVLTF
17	-	TRBJ1-3	TRBV9	-	TGTGCCAGCAGCGTAGGAACAGGCGCCTACTCTGGAAACACCATATATTTT	CASSVGTGAYSGNTIYF
13	-	TRBJ2-3	TRBV18	-	TGTGCCAGCTCACGGACAAGCACAGATACGCAGTATTTT	CASSRTSTDTQYF
18	-	TRBJ1-3	TRBV4-2	-	TGTGCCAGCAGCCAAGATGAGGCAGGGGCAAGCTCTGGAAACACCATATATTTT	CASSQDEAGASSGNTIYF
15	-	TRBJ1-5	TRBV6-6	TRBD1	TGTGCCAGCAGTTTTCAGGGGGCGCTTGATCAGCCCCAGCATTTT	CASSFQGALDQPQHF
12	few	TRBJ2-5	TRBV29-1	-	TGCAGCGCTGCGGAGGGGCAAGAGACCCAGTACTTC	CSAAEGQETQYF